The TCR beta chain under discussion was sequenced for a study of CD8 T cells in Susac syndrome (dated by TCRdb to 2018 to 2020). General notes on the study: Of the Susac syndrome patients who were sequenced, 5 or 6 had clinically active disease and eight were in clinical remission. Repertoire sequencing was used to test whether CD8+ T cell activation and differentiation in Susac syndrome was antigen driven. At blood withdrawal, Susac syndrome patients were either therapy-naive, taking corticosteroids (in some cases with IVIg as well), or taking IVIg alone. What the research found in general, with its limitations: In the CD4+ T cell repertoire of Susac syndrome patients, clonal expansion was not detected. The number of individuals in the TCR sequencing and HLA analysis was acknowledged as relatively small.

Peripheral blood CD8+ and CD4+ T cells from healthy donors, Susac syndrome patients and multiple sclerosis patients were profiled by high-throughput TCR beta sequencing. The Susac syndrome patients fulfilled recently defined diagnostic criteria for definite or probable disease. Bulk CD8+ and CD4+ T cells were purified by magnetic negative isolation, while CD8+ TEMRA cells were enriched using FACS. Blood was drawn into EDTA tubes, processed within 24 hours, and PBMCs were isolated by density gradient centrifugation. PBMCs intended for TCR sequencing were cryopreserved in liquid nitrogen and were subsequently thawed in a 37 degrees C water bath. The sorted or isolated CD4+, CD8+ and CD8+ TEMRA cells had a purity of 90% or higher. Worth noting for this clonotype: Its antigen is still unknown. Qualities for individual bases were not recorded, and no much larger clone is one base off.

RNA was extracted using the RNeasy kit, and roughly 0.5 to 1 ug of the RNA was reverse transcribed with random hexamers. The immunoSEQ multiplex PCR assay, which covers 54 Vbeta and 13 Jbeta segments, was used to amplify TCR beta CDR3 regions. PCR amplification bias was corrected by using a synthetic template baseline for primer optimization and computational correction. On the study's bioinformatics: Reads were assigned to V, D and J genes according to IMGT and analyzed in immunoSEQ Analyzer, with only productive sequences retained. Clonality was computed as one minus Shannon entropy normalized by log2 of the number of productive unique sequences. For each patient and control, public and private clones were evaluated among the 100 most prevalent clones. A clone was defined as Susac-specific if it was absent from the healthy and MS cohorts, from some 980 published viral clones and from other ImmuneACCESS disease sequences. Through fastp at Q25 and MiXCR, TCRdb rebuilt clones from the public reads, retaining in-frame beta chains. Under each unique CDR3 protein, matching rows form one entry showing the most common genes and DNA. For this entry, the V and J calls and clone size follow TCRdb and not the study's own pipeline. The sample table records over 130,000 distinct CDR3 sequences; about 95% of these occur just once. 0.13% to 0.15% of the sample comes from the top ten.

Via the germline V gene (reference sequence), CDR1 is GTSNPN and CDR2 SVGIG. V and J are trimmed by 6 bases and 3 bases, and the gene matches miss 4 bases of the junction. The CDR3 numbers 13 residues from cysteine through phenylalanine. The CDR3 DNA has 39 bases and is translated from base 1. Sequencing input: CD4+ T cells from PBMCs. The chain couples TRBV30 to TRBJ1-4; TRBD1 fits 7 bases in the junction. This TCR derives from a human donor with Susac syndrome. The CDR3 region: CACRQGSNEKLFF. The sequence in DNA is TGTGCCTGTCGACAGGGATCTAATGAAAAACTGTTTTTT.